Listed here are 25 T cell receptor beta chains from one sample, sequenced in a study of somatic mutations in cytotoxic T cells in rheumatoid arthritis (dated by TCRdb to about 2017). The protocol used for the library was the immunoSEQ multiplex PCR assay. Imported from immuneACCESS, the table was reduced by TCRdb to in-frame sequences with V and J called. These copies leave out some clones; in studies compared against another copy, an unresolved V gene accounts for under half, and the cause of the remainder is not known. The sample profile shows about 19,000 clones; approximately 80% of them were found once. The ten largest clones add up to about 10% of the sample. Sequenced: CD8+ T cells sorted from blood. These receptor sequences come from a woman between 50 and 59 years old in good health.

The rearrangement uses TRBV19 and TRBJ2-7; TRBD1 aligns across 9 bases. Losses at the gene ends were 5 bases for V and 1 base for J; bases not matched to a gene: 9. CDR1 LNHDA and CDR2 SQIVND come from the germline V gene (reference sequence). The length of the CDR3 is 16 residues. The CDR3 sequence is CASSPLGQGTSYEQYF. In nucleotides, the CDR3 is TGTGCCAGTAGTCCGCTGGGACAGGGCACTTCCTACGAGCAGTACTTC.

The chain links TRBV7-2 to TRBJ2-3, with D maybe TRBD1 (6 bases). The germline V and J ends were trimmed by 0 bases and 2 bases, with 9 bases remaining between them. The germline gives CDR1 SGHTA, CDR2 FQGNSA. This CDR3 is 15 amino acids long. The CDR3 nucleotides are TGTGCCAGCAGCTTAGCAGGGGGTACCACAGATACGCAGTATTTT. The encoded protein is CASSLAGGTTDTQYF.

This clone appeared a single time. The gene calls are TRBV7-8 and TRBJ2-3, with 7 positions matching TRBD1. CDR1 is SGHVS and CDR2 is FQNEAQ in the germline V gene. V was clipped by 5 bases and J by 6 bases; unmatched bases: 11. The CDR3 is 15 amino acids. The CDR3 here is CASSPSPQGLDTQYF. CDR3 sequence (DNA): TGTGCCAGCAGCCCTAGTCCACAGGGGTTGGATACGCAGTATTTT. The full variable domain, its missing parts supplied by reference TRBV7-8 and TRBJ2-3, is GAGVSQSPRYKVAKRGQDVALRCDPISGHVSLFWYQQALGQGPEFLTYFQNEAQLDKSGLPSDRFFAERPEGSVSTLKIQRTQQEDSAVYLCASSPSPQGLDTQYFGPGTRLTVL.

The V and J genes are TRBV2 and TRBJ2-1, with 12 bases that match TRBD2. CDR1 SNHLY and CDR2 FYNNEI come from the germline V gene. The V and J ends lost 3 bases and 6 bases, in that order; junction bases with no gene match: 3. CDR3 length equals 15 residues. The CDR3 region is CASSETSGSPNEQFF. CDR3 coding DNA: TGTGCCAGCAGTGAGACTAGCGGGAGTCCCAATGAGCAGTTCTTC.

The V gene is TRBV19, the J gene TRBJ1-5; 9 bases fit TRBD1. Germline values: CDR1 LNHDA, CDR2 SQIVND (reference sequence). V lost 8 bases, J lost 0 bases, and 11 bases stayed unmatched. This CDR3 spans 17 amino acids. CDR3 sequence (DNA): TGTGCCAGTGCCCGGGGACAGGGTAGGGTTAGCAATCAGCCCCAGCATTTT. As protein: CASARGQGRVSNQPQHF.

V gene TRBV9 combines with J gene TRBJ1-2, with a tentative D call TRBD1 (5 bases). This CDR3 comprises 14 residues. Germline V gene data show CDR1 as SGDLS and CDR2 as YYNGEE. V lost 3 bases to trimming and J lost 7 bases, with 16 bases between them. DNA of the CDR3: TGTGCCAGCAGCGAGTCGGGGGAGGTAGTTGGCTACACCTTC. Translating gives CASSESGEVVGYTF.

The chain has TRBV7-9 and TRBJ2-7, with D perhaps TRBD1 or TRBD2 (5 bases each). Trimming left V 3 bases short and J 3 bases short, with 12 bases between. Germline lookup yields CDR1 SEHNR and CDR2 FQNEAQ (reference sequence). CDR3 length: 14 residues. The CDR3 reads CASSFGTPRYEQYF. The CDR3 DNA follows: TGTGCCAGCAGCTTCGGGACCCCTCGCTACGAGCAGTACTTC.

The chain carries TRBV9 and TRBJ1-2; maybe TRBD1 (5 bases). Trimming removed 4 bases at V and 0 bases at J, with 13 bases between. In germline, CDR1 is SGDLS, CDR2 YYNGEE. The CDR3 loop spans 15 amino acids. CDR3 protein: CASSPTGLANYGYTF. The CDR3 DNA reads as TGTGCCAGCAGCCCCACAGGTTTAGCTAACTATGGCTACACCTTC.

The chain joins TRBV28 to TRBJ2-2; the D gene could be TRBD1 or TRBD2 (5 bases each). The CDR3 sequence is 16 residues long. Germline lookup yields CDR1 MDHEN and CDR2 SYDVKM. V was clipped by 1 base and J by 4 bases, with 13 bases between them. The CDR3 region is CASSLYSGLGTGELFF. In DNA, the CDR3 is TGTGCCAGCAGTTTATATTCGGGGCTCGGCACCGGGGAGCTGTTTTTT. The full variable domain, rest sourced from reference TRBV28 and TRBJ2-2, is DVKVTQSSRYLVKRTGEKVFLECVQDMDHENMFWYRQDPGLGLRLIYFSYDVKMKEKGDIPEGYSVSREKKERFSLILESASTNQTSMYLCASSLYSGLGTGELFFGEGSRLTVL.

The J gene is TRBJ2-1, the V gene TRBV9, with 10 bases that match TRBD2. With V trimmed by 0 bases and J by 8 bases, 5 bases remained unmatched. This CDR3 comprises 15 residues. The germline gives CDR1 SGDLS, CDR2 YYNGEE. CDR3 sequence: CASSVGSGGLDEQFF. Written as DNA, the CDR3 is TGTGCCAGCAGCGTAGGTAGCGGGGGGCTGGATGAGCAGTTCTTC.

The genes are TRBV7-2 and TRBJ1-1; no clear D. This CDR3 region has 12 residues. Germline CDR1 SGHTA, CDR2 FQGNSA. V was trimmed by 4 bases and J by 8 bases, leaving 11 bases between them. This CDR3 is CASSYGVTEAFF. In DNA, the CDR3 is TGTGCCAGCAGCTACGGGGTGACAGAAGCTTTCTTT.

The CDR3 nucleotides read TGTGCCAGCAGCTTAAATGTGGGAGACTATGGCTACACCTTC. Amino acid sequence: CASSLNVGDYGYTF. The gene calls are TRBV7-6 and TRBJ1-2; no definite D call. Looked up from germline, CDR1 is SGHVS and CDR2 is FNYEAQ. V gave up 2 bases and J gave up 3 bases, with 10 bases separating them. CDR3 length: 14 residues.

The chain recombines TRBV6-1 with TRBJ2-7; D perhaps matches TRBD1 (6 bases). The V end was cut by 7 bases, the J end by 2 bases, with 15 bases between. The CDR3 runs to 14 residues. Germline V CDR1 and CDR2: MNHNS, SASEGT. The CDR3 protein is CASKEDSIAYEQYF. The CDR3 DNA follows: TGTGCCAGCAAGGAGGACAGTATTGCCTACGAGCAGTACTTC.

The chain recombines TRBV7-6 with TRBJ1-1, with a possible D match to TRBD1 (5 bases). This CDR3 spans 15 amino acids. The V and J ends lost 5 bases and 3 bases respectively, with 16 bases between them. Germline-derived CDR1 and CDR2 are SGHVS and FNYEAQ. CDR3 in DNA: TGTGCCAGCAGCGCAGACCCTGGGGGAGACACTGAAGCTTTCTTT. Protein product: CASSADPGGDTEAFF.

CDR3 sequence (DNA): TGTGCCAGCAGTGATGGGGCAGGGGACAAGGTTGACGAGCAGTACTTC. It is translated as CASSDGAGDKVDEQYF. The rearrangement uses TRBV6-1 and TRBJ2-7; D might be TRBD1 (6 bases). Trimming removed 3 bases at V and 5 bases at J, with 20 bases between. Germline values: CDR1 MNHNS, CDR2 SASEGT. The CDR3 totals 16 residues.

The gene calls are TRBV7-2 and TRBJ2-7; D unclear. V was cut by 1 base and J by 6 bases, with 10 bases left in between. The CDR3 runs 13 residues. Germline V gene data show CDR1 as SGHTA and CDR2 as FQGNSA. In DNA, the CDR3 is TGTGCCAGCAGCTTAGAGGGTCAGAGCGAGCAGTACTTC. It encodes CASSLEGQSEQYF.

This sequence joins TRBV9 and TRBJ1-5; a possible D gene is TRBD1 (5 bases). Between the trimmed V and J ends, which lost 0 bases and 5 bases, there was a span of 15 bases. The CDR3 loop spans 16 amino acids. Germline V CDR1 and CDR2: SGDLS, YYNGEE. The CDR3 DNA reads TGTGCCAGCAGCGTAGCGAGGACACCCGAACATCAGCCCCAGCATTTT. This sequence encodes CASSVARTPEHQPQHF. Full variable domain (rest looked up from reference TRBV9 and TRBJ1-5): DSGVTQTPKHLITATGQRVTLRCSPRSGDLSVYWYQQSLDQGLQFLIQYYNGEERAKGNILERFSAQQFPDLHSELNLSSLELGDSALYFCASSVARTPEHQPQHFGDGTRLSIL.

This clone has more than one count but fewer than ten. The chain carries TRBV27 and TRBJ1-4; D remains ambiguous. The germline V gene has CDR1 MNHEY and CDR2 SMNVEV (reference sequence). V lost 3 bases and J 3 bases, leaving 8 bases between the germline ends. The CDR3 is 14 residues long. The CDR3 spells CASSFFGANEKLFF. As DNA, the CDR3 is TGTGCCAGCAGTTTCTTCGGGGCTAATGAAAAACTGTTTTTT.

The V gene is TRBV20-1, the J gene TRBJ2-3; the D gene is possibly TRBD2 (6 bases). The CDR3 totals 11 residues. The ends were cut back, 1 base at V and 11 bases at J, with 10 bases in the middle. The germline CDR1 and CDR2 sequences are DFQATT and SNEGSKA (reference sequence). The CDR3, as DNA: TGCAGTGCTAGAGTGGGGACTGAGCAGTATTTT. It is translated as CSARVGTEQYF.

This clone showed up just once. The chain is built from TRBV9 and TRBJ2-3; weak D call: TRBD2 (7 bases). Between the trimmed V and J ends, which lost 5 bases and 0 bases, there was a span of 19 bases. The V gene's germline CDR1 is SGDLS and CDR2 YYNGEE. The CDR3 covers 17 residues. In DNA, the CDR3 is TGTGCCAGCAGTGAACCTCGGGGGGCCTCTAGCACAGATACGCAGTATTTT. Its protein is CASSEPRGASSTDTQYF.

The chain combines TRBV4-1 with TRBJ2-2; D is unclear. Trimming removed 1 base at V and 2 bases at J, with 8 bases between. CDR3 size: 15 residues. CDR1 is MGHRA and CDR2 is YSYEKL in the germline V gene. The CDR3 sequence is CASSQVSLNTGELFF. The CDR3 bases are TGCGCCAGCAGCCAAGTGTCACTTAACACCGGGGAGCTGTTTTTT.

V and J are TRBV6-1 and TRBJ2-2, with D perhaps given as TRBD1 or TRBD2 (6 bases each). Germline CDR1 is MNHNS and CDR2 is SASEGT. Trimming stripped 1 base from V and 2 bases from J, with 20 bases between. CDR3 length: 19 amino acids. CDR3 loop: CASSEVMISGAENTGELFF. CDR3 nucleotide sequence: TGTGCCAGCAGTGAAGTAATGATTTCGGGGGCGGAAAACACCGGGGAGCTGTTTTTT.

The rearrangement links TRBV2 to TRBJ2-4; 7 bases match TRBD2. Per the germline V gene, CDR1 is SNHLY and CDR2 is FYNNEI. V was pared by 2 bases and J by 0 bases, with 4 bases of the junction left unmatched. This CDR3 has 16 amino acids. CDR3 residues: CASSESGAIAKNIQYF. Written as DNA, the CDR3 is TGTGCCAGCAGTGAAAGCGGGGCGATAGCCAAAAACATTCAGTACTTC.

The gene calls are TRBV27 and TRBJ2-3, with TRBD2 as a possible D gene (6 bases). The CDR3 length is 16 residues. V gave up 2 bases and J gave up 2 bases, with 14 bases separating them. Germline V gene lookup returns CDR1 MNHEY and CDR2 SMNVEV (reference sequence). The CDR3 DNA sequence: TGTGCCAGCAGTTTACGAGGCCAGCGGGTCACAGATACGCAGTATTTT. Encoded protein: CASSLRGQRVTDTQYF.

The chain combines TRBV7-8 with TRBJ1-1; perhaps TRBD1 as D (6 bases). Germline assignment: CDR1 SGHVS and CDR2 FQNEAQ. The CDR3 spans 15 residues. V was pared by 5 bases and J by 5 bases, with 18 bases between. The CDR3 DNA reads TGTGCCAGCAGCATCCTAGGGGGAAAGGCGACTGAAGCTTTCTTT. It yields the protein CASSILGGKATEAFF.